This T cell receptor (beta chain) derives from a study of blood T cell repertoires in COVID-19. Profiling relied on immunoSEQ multiplex PCR, and the TCRdb table lists in-frame clones only, not all of them. Among 240,000 or so clones listed, approximately 90% were seen once. From germline, CDR1 is KGHDR and CDR2 SFDVKD. Trimming removed 7 bases from V and 4 bases from J; junction bases left unmatched: 7. There are 14 residues in the CDR3. This clone occurred once. The V and J genes are TRBV24-1 and TRBJ1-1; 8 positions agree with TRBD1. The source of this sequence is a middle-aged man who had been exposed to COVID-19. The sample comprised PBMCs or T cells enriched from blood (not recorded which). The CDR3 here is CATRGTGRSTEAFF. As DNA, the CDR3 is TGTGCCACCAGGGGGACAGGCCGAAGCACTGAAGCTTTCTTT.